Listed below are T cell receptor beta chains from one sample, sequenced in a study of somatic mutations in cytotoxic T cells in rheumatoid arthritis. Using immunoSEQ multiplex PCR, the repertoire was profiled, and TCRdb retains in-frame clones only, with some absent. Seen here are about 27,000 clones, roughly four fifths observed once, and the top ten hold more than 7.5%. The sequencing input was CD8+ T cells sorted from blood. Receptor source: a woman aged 18-30 years in good health. CDR3s include the opening cysteine and the closing phenylalanine or tryptophan. D genes are given only for firm matches. Size is omitted from some rows. Given values are once, few, many or a class for expanded clones.

cdr3_nt cdr3_aa clone_size d_call j_call v_call
TGTGCCAGCAGTTTGATCGCGCAAGAGACCCAGTACTTC CASSLIAQETQYF . . TRBJ2-5 TRBV27
TGTGCTAGCAGCTTAGGTCCCGGGACAGCTAACAATGAGCAGTTCTTC CASSLGPGTANNEQFF . TRBD1 TRBJ2-1 TRBV7-7
TGTGCCAGCAGTTTATACCCCCCGAGGGAGCAGTACTTC CASSLYPPREQYF . . TRBJ2-7 TRBV27
TGTGCCAGCAGCTTGGATACCAGGGGGGGGAACACTGAAGCTTTCTTT CASSLDTRGGNTEAFF . TRBD1 TRBJ1-1 TRBV11-1
TGTGCCAGCTCACCCTGGGGGCAGCCCCAGCATTTT CASSPWGQPQHF . . TRBJ1-5 TRBV18
TGTGCCAGCAGTTCGGGACTAGAGGCCGTATGGGAGACCCAGTACTTC CASSSGLEAVWETQYF . TRBD2 TRBJ2-5 TRBV28
TGTGCCAGCAGTCCCCTAGCGGGGTGGGATACGCAGTATTTT CASSPLAGWDTQYF . TRBD2 TRBJ2-3 TRBV27
TGTGCCAGTAGTATAGCTCCGAGGGGGTATAATTCACCCCTCCACTTT CASSIAPRGYNSPLHF . . TRBJ1-6 TRBV19
TGTGCCAGCAGTTTACTCCTAGCGGAATACAATGAGCAGTTCTTC CASSLLLAEYNEQFF once TRBD2 TRBJ2-1 TRBV27
TGCGCCAGCAGTGATGGGGGAGTAGGAACCTACGAGCAGTACTTC CASSDGGVGTYEQYF . . TRBJ2-7 TRBV10-2